This TCR beta chain emerged from a study of shared T cell receptors in the human thymus. The V segment lost 0 bases and the J segment 4 bases; nucleotides outside the gene matches: 8. This CDR3 has 18 amino acids. Germline values: CDR1 SGHRS, CDR2 YFSETQ. Produced via immunoSEQ multiplex PCR; TCRdb's table is partial and in-frame only. The table records more than 550,000 clones, 70% to 90% of them present only once. The sample was also linked to a second study, of human thymus T cells. As that report states: Usage of V and J genes appeared biased in thymic and blood repertoires.

Sample: thymocytes. This sequence joins TRBV5-1 and TRBJ2-1, with TRBD2 identical over 12 bases. This clonotype originated in a girl in the first two years of life with a congenital heart defect. The CDR3 DNA follows: TGCGCCAGCAGCTTGGTTTTCGGCGGACTAGCGGGGTACAATGAGCAGTTCTTC. This sequence encodes CASSLVFGGLAGYNEQFF.